This TCR beta chain appears in the sequencing data of a study of T cells in Graves' hyperthyroidism and ophthalmopathy (dated by TCRdb to the late 2010s). With respect to the entire study: Peripheral blood samples were taken at the time of initial diagnosis, prior to any treatment. The 90 to 100 discovery patients were randomly divided into training and test sets at a 7:3 ratio. After blood sampling, hyperthyroidism patients were treated with methimazole at a starting dose of 30 mg daily, and ophthalmopathy patients were treated with high-dose intravenous methylprednisolone. A discovery cohort of about a hundred patients, 43 with Graves' ophthalmopathy and approximately 57 with stable Graves' hyperthyroidism, was used to find distinguishing TCR V-J signatures. Prospective prediction of ophthalmopathy was tested in an independent validation cohort of about 19 hyperthyroidism patients and approximately 17 patients who later progressed to ophthalmopathy. In addition, the study compared T-cell repertoires in thyroid tissue and in blood from six Graves' hyperthyroidism patients. The paper reports TCR Vbeta CDR3 sequencing of about 140 peripheral blood samples: 43 ophthalmopathy, under 80 hyperthyroidism and around 17 progressor patients.

TCR beta CDR3 regions were amplified from RNA transcripts. The TCR CDR3 was subjected to a first round of RT-PCR using the HTBI primer set and the Qiagen OneStep RT-PCR kit. The libraries were constructed in a second round of multiplex PCR and then size-selected and purified. The libraries were sequenced on an Illumina HiSeq2000 using paired-end 100 bp reads. The published analysis was carried out like this. SOAPnuke was used to process the raw data, with reads discarded if the reads contained adapters or uncalled bases, had a mean Phred below 15, or lacked an exact constant-primer or identifier match. High-quality paired reads were merged with COPE v1.2.5, and unique nucleotide sequences were defined as clonotypes. Clonotypes were aligned to IMGT TRBV, TRBD and TRBJ reference segments using MiTCR v1.1. The analysis was restricted to V-J combinations with a frequency above 0.0001, which together covered 99.2% of the repertoires. A TCS score was defined as the ratio between F50 (clonal expansion) and ExV (chaos), using BLOSUM62-based TCRdist between CDR3 peptides within each V-J. Welch's t-statistics and random forest reduced 500 to 650 V-J features to 13, which were used in a naive Bayes classifier (R e1071). TCRdb applied fastp at Q25 and MiXCR to the public reads, then kept only in-frame beta chains. Rows matching on CDR3 protein sequence are summarized as one entry with the most common DNA and genes. In this record, the V and J calls reflect TCRdb's handling and not the investigators' own analysis. In all, the sample holds around 250,000 distinct CDR3 sequences, and around 15% of those were seen once. Of the sample, around 26% falls within the top ten clones.

Ophthalmopathy patients had moderately to severely active disease, Clinical Activity Score of at least 3, NOSPECS grade of at least 4, and duration under 3 months. Exclusion was applied to patients with uncontrolled infections, other autoimmune diseases, pregnancy or lactation. Diagnoses relied on clinical symptoms, serum thyroxine and TRAb, thyroid ultrasound and orbital computed tomography. Ficoll-Paque density gradient centrifugation was used to isolate PBMCs from about 9.4 ml of fresh peripheral blood. Total RNA was extracted using Trizol reagent, and RNA quality was assessed on an Agilent 2100 Bioanalyzer. This clonotype has at least ten counts. There is no known antigen for this receptor. Base-call qualities are not available, and no considerably larger clone is one nucleotide away. The CDR3 contains 15 residues, cysteine and phenylalanine counted. Only the CDR3 region is kept as DNA, spanning 45 bases read in frame from base 1. In the germline V gene, CDR1 corresponds to SNHLY and CDR2 to FYNNEI. Ends trimmed: V by 7 bases, J by 1 base; bases unmatched to a gene: 5.

Findings and caveats that apply to the study as a whole: Most expanded thyroid clonotypes (frequency above 0.001) were also found in blood, which suggests that blood repertoires may mirror thyroid immune responses. In validation, the model predicted progression to ophthalmopathy a median of roughly 6.5 months before onset, with over 55% sensitivity and about 72% specificity. Sample size was not statistically predetermined, and investigators were not blinded to group allocation. Ophthalmopathy was separated from stable hyperthyroidism by a 13 V-J signature model, with roughly 88% sensitivity and approximately 81% specificity obtained in cross-validation and 80%/75% obtained in testing.

What was sequenced was blood. The chain links TRBV2 with TRBJ2-1, with 9 bases aligning to TRBD1. This TCR derives from a woman under 30 with Graves' ophthalmopathy. The nucleotides read TGTGCCAGCATGGCCGGGACAGGGTCCTACAATGAGCAGTTCTTC. It translates to CASMAGTGSYNEQFF.